The clone carrying this TCR beta chain has a count of ten or more. The data belong to a study of blood T cell repertoires in COVID-19. About the study: Collection of acute and convalescent COVID-19 samples took place in the United States, Italy and Spain.

CDR1 is SGHRS and CDR2 is YFSETQ in the germline V gene. This CDR3 is 14 amino acids long. J was trimmed by 1 base and V by 2 bases; bases with no gene match: 1. Authors' analysis steps: Using reference gene primer amplification, nucleated cell counts were estimated. Using immunoSEQ multiplex PCR, the repertoire was profiled, and TCRdb retains in-frame clones only, with some absent. From that table come the V and J calls and clone size; the DNA was used to work out D and trimming. The sample yields over 70,000 clones, approximately 76% seen once. V is TRBV5-1 and J is TRBJ2-7; 9 nucleotides align to TRBD2. The receptor comes from a man aged 65 to 85 with active or convalescent COVID-19. The sequenced sample was peripheral blood. The CDR3 region has the DNA TGCGCCAGCAGCTTAAGCGGGGGGTCCTACGAGCAGTACTTC. Translated: CASSLSGGSYEQYF.